The 5 T cell receptor beta chains reported below all come from one sample, sequenced in a study of T cells in Graves' hyperthyroidism and ophthalmopathy. TCR beta CDR3 regions were amplified from RNA. TCR CDR3 regions were first amplified by RT-PCR with HTBI primers. TCRdb recomputed calls from the multiplex PCR reads with MiXCR, one row per CDR3 protein. The table has roughly 93,000 distinct CDR3 sequences, around 40% seen once. Source material: peripheral blood or thyroid tissue (not recorded which). These receptors originate from a woman aged 30 to 39 with Graves' hyperthyroidism.

This clonotype has a count of ten or more. The rearrangement uses TRBV7-9 and TRBJ1-4; 9 positions agree with TRBD1. The length of the CDR3 is 14 residues. J lost 10 bases, V lost 6 bases, and 9 bases had no gene match. Looked up from germline, CDR1 is SEHNR and CDR2 is FQNEAQ (reference sequence). Here the CDR3 reads CASRPGTGWGKLFF. CDR3 nucleotide sequence: TGTGCCAGCAGACCCGGGACAGGGTGGGGAAAACTGTTTTTT. The whole variable domain, filled in from reference TRBV7-9 and TRBJ1-4, reads DTGVSQNPRHKITKRGQNVTFRCDPISEHNRLYWYRQTLGQGPEFLTYFQNEAQLEKSRLLSDRFSAERPKGSFSTLEIQRTEQGDSAMYLCASRPGTGWGKLFFGSGTQLSVL.

DNA of the CDR3: TGTGCCAGCAGAGTTGGGGCACCCTACGAGCAGTACTTC. Its protein is CASRVGAPYEQYF. J is TRBJ2-7 and V is TRBV7-2, with a weak D call TRBD1 (5 bases). CDR3 length: 13 residues. In germline, CDR1 is SGHTA, CDR2 FQGNSA. Trimming took 6 bases from V and 2 from J, leaving 11 bases between them. Supplemented by reference TRBV7-2 and TRBJ2-7, the full variable domain reads GAGVSQSPSNKVTEKGKDVELRCDPISGHTALYWYRQSLGQGLEFLIYFQGNSAPDKSGLPSDRFSAERTGGSVSTLTIQRTQQEDSAVYLCASRVGAPYEQYFGPGTRLTVT.

The chain's CDR3 is CASSLGSRDRVSYEQYF. For the CDR3, the DNA is TGTGCCAGCAGTTTAGGCTCCCGGGACAGGGTCTCCTACGAGCAGTACTTC. This chain connects TRBV28 to TRBJ2-7; 9 bases are a match to TRBD1. Trimming at V came to 2 bases and at J to 0 bases, leaving 8 bases not matched to a gene. CDR3 length equals 17 residues. Germline CDR1 and CDR2: MDHEN and SYDVKM.

This clonotype was seen many times. The V call is TRBV20-1, the J call TRBJ1-2; D is unresolved. CDR3 length: 15 amino acids. V lost 2 bases and J 6 bases, leaving 19 bases between the germline ends. The germline V gene has CDR1 DFQATT and CDR2 SNEGSKA (reference sequence). CDR3 amino acids: CSARSAGLTPHGYTF. CDR3 DNA sequence: TGCAGTGCTAGAAGTGCGGGGTTGACCCCCCATGGCTACACCTTC.

This sequence joins TRBV7-3 and TRBJ2-2; TRBD2 matches at 8 bases. Germline CDR1 reads SGHTA; CDR2 reads FQGTGA. J lost 4 bases, V lost 5 bases, and 3 bases had no gene match. This CDR3 has 14 residues. The CDR3, as DNA: TGTGCCAGCAGCACCACTAGCGGCACCGGGGAGCTGTTTTTT. This translates into CASSTTSGTGELFF.